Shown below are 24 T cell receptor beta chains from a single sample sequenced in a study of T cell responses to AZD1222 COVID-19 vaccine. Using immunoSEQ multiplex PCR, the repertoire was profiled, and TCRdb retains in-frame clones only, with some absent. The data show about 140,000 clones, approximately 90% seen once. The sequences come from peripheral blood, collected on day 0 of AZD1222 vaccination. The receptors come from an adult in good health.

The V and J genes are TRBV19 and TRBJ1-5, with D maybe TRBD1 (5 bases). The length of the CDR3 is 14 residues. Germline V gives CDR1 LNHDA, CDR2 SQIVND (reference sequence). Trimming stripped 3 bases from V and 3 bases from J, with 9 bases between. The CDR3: CASSMGTDNQPQHF. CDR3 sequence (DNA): TGTGCCAGTAGTATGGGGACGGACAATCAGCCCCAGCATTTT.

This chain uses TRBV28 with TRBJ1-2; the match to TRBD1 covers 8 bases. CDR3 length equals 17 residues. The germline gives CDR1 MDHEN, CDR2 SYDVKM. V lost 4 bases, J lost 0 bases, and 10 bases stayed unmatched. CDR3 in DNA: TGTGCCAGCAGTTCGGACAGGGCAACAGGGACTAACTATGGCTACACCTTC. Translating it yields CASSSDRATGTNYGYTF.

CDR3 loop: CASSDLAGGLLNEQFF. The CDR3 DNA follows: TGTGCCAGCAGTGACCTAGCGGGGGGACTTCTGAATGAGCAGTTCTTC. The rearrangement links TRBV2 to TRBJ2-1; TRBD2 matches at 11 bases. The CDR3 contains 16 residues. V shed 3 bases and J 7 bases; nucleotides not matched to a gene: 8. From germline, CDR1 is SNHLY and CDR2 FYNNEI.

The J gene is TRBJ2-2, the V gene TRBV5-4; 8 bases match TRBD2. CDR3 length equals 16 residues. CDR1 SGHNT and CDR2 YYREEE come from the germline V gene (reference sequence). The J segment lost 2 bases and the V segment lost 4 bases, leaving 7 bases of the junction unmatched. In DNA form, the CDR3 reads TGTGCCAGCAGCCCCACTAGCGGCTTAAACACCGGGGAGCTGTTTTTT. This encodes CASSPTSGLNTGELFF.

The CDR3 here is CASSLGLASHEQYF. In DNA, the CDR3 is TGCGCCAGCAGCTTGGGACTAGCTTCCCACGAGCAGTACTTC. J is TRBJ2-7 and V is TRBV5-1, with 7 bases identical to TRBD2. The CDR3 is 14 residues long. Germline lookup yields CDR1 SGHRS and CDR2 YFSETQ. The V gene end was trimmed by 0 bases and the J gene end by 5 bases; junction bases not matched to a gene: 5.

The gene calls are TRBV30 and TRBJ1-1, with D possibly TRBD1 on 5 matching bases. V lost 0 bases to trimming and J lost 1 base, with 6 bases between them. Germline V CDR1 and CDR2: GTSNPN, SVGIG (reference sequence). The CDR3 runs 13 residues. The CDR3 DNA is TGTGCCTGGAGTGTTGGGGGGAACACTGAAGCTTTCTTT. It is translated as CAWSVGGNTEAFF.

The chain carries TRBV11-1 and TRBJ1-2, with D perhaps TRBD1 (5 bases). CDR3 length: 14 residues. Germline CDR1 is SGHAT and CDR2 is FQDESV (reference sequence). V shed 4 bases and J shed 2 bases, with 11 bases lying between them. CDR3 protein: CASSWGTVNYGYTF. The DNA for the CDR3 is TGTGCCAGCAGCTGGGGGACCGTAAACTATGGCTACACCTTC.

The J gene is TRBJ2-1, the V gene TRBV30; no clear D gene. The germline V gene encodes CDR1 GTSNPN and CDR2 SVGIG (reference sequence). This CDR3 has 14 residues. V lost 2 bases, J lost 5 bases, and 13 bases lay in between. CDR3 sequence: CAWSKLAANNEQFF. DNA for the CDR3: TGTGCCTGGAGTAAACTTGCGGCGAACAATGAGCAGTTCTTC.

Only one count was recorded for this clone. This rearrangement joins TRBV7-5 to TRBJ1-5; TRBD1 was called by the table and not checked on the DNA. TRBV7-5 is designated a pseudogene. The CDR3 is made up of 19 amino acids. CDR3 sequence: CARSSPQQAWDRANQPQHF. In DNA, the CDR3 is TGTGCCAGAAGCTCTCCCCAACAGGCGTGGGACAGGGCTAATCAGCCCCAGCATTTT.

The DNA for the CDR3 is TGTGCCAGCAGCCGGCGCCGGGGGAACACTGAAGCTTTCTTT. Amino acids: CASSRRRGNTEAFF. The chain employs TRBV5-6 and TRBJ1-1, with D hard to call. The germline V gene has CDR1 SGHDT and CDR2 YYEEEE. Trimming left V 4 bases short and J 1 base short, with 11 bases between. This CDR3 region has 14 residues. The full variable domain, in which reference TRBV5-6 and TRBJ1-1 provide the parts outside the CDR3, is DAGVTQSPTHLIKTRGQQVTLRCSPKSGHDTVSWYQQALGQGPQFIFQYYEEEERQRGNFPDRFSGHQFPNYSSELNVNALLLGDSALYLCASSRRRGNTEAFFGQGTRLTVV.

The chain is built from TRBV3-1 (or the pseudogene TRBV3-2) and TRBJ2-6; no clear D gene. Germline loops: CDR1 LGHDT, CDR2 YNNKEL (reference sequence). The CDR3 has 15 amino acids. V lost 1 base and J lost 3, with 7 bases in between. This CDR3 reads CASSQGLGGANVLTF. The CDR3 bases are TGTGCCAGCAGCCAAGGGTTGGGTGGGGCCAACGTCCTGACTTTC.

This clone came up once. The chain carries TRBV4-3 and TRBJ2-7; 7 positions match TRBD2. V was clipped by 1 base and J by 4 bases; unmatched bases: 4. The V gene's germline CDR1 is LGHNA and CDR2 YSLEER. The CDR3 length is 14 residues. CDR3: CASSQATSEYEQYF. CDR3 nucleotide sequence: TGCGCCAGCAGCCAAGCCACTAGCGAATACGAGCAGTACTTC.

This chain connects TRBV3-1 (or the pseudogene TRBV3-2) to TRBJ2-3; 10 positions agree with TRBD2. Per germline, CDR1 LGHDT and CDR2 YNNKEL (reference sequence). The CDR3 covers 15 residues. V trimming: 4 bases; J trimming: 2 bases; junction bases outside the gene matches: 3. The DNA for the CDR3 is TGTGCCAGCAGCCCCACTAGCGGGGACACAGATACGCAGTATTTT. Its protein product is CASSPTSGDTDTQYF.

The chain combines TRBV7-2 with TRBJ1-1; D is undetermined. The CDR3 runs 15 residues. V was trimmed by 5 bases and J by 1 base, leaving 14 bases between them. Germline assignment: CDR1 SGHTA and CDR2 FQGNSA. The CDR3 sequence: CASSPTNNQNTEAFF. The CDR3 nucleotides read TGTGCCAGCAGCCCGACGAATAATCAGAACACTGAAGCTTTCTTT.

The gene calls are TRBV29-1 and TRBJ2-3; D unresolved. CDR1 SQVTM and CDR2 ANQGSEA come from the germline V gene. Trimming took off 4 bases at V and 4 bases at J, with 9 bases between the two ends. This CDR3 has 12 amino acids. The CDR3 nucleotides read TGCAGCGTTGGGCCGGGCGCAGATACGCAGTATTTT. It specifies CSVGPGADTQYF.

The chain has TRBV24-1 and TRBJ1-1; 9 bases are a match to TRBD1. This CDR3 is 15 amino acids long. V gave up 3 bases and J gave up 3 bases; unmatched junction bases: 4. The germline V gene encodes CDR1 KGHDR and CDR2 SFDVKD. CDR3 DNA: TGTGCCACCAGTGATCCCGGGACAGGGCACACTGAAGCTTTCTTT. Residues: CATSDPGTGHTEAFF.

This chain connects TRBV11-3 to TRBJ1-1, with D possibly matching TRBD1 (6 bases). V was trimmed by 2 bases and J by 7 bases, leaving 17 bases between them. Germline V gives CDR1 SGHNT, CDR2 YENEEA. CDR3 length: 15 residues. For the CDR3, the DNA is TGTGCCAGCAGCTTATTTGGGACGGGGGACATTGAAGCTTTCTTT. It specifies CASSLFGTGDIEAFF. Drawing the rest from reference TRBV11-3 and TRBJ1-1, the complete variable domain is EAGVVQSPRYKIIEKKQPVAFWCNPISGHNTLYWYLQNLGQGPELLIRYENEEAVDDSQLPKDRFSAERLKGVDSTLKIQPAELGDSAVYLCASSLFGTGDIEAFFGQGTRLTVV.

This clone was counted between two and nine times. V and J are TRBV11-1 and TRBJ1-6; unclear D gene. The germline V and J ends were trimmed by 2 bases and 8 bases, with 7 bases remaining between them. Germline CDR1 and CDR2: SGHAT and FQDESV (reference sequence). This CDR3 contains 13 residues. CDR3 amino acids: CASSLRRDSPLHF. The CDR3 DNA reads TGTGCCAGCAGCTTACGGCGAGATTCACCCCTCCACTTT.

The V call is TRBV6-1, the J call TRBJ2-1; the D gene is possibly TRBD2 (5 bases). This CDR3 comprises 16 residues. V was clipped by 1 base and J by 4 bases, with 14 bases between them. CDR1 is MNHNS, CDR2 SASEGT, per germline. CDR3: CASSEEVAQDYNEQFF. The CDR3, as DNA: TGTGCCAGCAGTGAAGAGGTAGCGCAGGATTACAATGAGCAGTTCTTC.

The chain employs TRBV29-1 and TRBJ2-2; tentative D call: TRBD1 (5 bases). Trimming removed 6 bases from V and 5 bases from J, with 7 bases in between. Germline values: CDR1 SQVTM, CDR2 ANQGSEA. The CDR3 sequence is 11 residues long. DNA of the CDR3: TGCAGCGTACAGGAAACCGGGGAGCTGTTTTTT. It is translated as CSVQETGELFF.

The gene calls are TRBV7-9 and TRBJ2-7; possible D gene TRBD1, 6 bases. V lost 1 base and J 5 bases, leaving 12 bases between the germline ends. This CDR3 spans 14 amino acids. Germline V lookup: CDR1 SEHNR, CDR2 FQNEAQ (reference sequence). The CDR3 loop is CASSLGTDPHEQYF. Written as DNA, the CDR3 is TGTGCCAGCAGCTTAGGGACAGATCCCCACGAGCAGTACTTC.

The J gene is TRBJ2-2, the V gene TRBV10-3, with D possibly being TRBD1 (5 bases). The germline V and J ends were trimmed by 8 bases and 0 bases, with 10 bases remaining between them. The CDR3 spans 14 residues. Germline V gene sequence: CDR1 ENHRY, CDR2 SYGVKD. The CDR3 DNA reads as TGTGCCATCGAAGACAGCGCGAACACCGGGGAGCTGTTTTTT. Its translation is CAIEDSANTGELFF.

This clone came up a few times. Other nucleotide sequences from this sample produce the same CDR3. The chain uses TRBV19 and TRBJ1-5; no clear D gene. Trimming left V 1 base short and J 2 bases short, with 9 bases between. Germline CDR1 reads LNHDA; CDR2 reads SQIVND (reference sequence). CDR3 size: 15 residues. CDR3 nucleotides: TGTGCCAGTAGTATAGTCCCCGGGGGCAATCAGCCCCAGCATTTT. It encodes CASSIVPGGNQPQHF. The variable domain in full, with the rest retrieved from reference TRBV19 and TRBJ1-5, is DGGITQSPKYLFRKEGQNVTLSCEQNLNHDAMYWYRQDPGQGLRLIYYSQIVNDFQKGDIAEGYSVSREKKESFPLTVTSAQKNPTAFYLCASSIVPGGNQPQHFGDGTRLSIL.

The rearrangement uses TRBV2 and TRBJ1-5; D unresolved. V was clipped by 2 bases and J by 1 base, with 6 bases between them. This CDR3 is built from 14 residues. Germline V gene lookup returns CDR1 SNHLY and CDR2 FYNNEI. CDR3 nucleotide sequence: TGTGCCAGCAGTGAACTAGGGAGCAATCAGCCCCAGCATTTT. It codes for CASSELGSNQPQHF.